The sequence of this TCR beta chain was determined in a study of cytomegalovirus exposure and HLA in healthy donors. Overall study findings and caveats: Some public TCRs appeared in many individuals, while most sequences were rare.

Primers: 60 Vbeta forward and 13 Jbeta reverse. Repertoires were generated with immunoSEQ multiplex PCR, while TCRdb's copy carries only in-frame clones and drops some. The sample yields 95,000 to 150,000 clones, more than 75% seen once. Worth noting for this clone: Its target is unknown.

The ends lost 3 bases at V and 3 bases at J; junction bases unmatched: 11. The CDR3 has 19 amino acids. Germline loops: CDR1 MGHRA, CDR2 YSYEKL. At the time of sampling, donors were nominally healthy, though unrecorded immune exposures were likely. The chain employs TRBV4-1 and TRBJ2-1, with TRBD2 matching over 13 bases. The sample taken for sequencing was PBMCs. The TCR sequence derives from a young man in good health and CMV-seropositive. The CDR3 DNA follows: TGCGCCAGCAGCCAGGGTCCCTACGGACTAGCGGGGGACTACAATGAGCAGTTCTTC. This translates into CASSQGPYGLAGDYNEQFF.